This T cell receptor beta chain derives from a study of T cell changes during pregnancy in multiple sclerosis. Produced via immunoSEQ multiplex PCR; TCRdb's table is partial and in-frame only. The table records around 35,000 clones, about nine tenths of them present only once. The clonotype was recovered from a female donor with multiple sclerosis, enrolled in a pregnancy study. The material was CD8+ T cells from peripheral blood mononuclear cells, obtained after pregnancy.

The CDR3: CASSQGPGQGYELFF. The CDR3 nucleotides read TGCGCCAGCAGCCAAGGACCCGGACAGGGGTATGAGCTGTTTTTT. The rearrangement uses TRBV4-1 and TRBJ2-2; 9 nucleotides agree with TRBD1. V was clipped by 1 base and J by 11 bases; unmatched bases: 8. This CDR3 region has 15 residues. CDR1 and CDR2 (germline): MGHRA, YSYEKL.